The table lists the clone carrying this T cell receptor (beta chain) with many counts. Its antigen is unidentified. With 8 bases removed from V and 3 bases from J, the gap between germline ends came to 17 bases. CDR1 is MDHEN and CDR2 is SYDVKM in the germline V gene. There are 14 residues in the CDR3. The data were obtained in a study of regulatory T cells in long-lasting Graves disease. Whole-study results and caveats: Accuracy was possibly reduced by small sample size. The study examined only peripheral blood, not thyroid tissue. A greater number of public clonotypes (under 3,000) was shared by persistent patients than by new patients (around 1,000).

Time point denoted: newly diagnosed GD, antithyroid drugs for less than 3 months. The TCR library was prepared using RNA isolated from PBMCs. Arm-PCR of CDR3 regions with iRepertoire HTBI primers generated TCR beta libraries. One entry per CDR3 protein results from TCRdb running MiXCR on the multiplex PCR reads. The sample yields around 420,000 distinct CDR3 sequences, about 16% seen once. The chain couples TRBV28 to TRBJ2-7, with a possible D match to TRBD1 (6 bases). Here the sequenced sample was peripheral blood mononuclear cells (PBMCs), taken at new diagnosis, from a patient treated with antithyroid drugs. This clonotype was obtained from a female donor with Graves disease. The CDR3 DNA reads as TGTGCCAGCGCATTAGGGGACACCTACTACGAGCAGTACTTC. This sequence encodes CASALGDTYYEQYF.